The 4 T cell receptor beta chains below were found in one sample sequenced in a study of T-cell reconstitution after alpha-beta-depleted transplantation in children. Unique molecular identifiers were incorporated during preparation of the TCRbeta library. A single record per CDR3 protein comes from TCRdb applying MiXCR to the PCR reads. The repertoire consists of 400,000 to 500,000 distinct CDR3 sequences, with roughly 10% occurring once and the leading ten covering roughly 5.1%. The sequencing used PBMCs from the stem cell graft donor, collected from the stem cell graft. The receptor source for this set is a human donor who donated a stem cell graft to a child with acute myeloid leukemia.

This clonotype has only a few counts. V is TRBV19 and J is TRBJ1-1; 8 nucleotides line up with TRBD1. CDR1 and CDR2 from the germline V gene are LNHDA and SQIVND (reference sequence). This CDR3 is 16 amino acids long. Trimming took 3 bases from V and 5 from J; bases not matched to a gene: 11. The CDR3 reads CASSITTGQAGTEAFF. In DNA form, the CDR3 reads TGTGCCAGTAGTATTACCACGGGACAGGCAGGAACTGAAGCTTTCTTT. Full variable domain (rest looked up from reference TRBV19 and TRBJ1-1): DGGITQSPKYLFRKEGQNVTLSCEQNLNHDAMYWYRQDPGQGLRLIYYSQIVNDFQKGDIAEGYSVSREKKESFPLTVTSAQKNPTAFYLCASSITTGQAGTEAFFGQGTRLTVV.

This clonotype was seen a handful of times. The rearrangement uses TRBV21-1 and TRBJ1-3; TRBD1, the D gene given by the table, was not confirmed from the DNA. TRBV21-1 constitutes a pseudogene. The CDR3 extends over 21 amino acids. Written as DNA, the CDR3 is TGTGCCACCAGGAAACCGGACCCACCACCGATCTCTGGGGGTCTTAGAAACACCATATATTTT. Protein sequence: CATRKPDPPPISGGLRNTIYF.

The chain employs TRBV7-3 and TRBJ2-1; D is unresolved. The V gene's germline CDR1 is SGHTA and CDR2 FQGTGA. V lost 0 bases, J lost 7 bases, and 16 bases lay in between. The CDR3 spans 16 residues. For the CDR3, the DNA is TGTGCCAGCAGCTTAACTGGGCAGGAAGGAAGGAATGAGCAGTTCTTC. Translation gives CASSLTGQEGRNEQFF.

The sample holds many counts of this clonotype. This chain uses TRBV29-1 with TRBJ2-5; 10 bases are shared with TRBD1. Looked up from germline, CDR1 is SQVTM and CDR2 is ANQGSEA. This CDR3 spans 14 amino acids. Trimming at V came to 4 bases and at J to 7 bases, leaving 9 bases not matched to a gene. The CDR3 sequence: CSVAGGTGDVTQYF. As DNA, the CDR3 is TGCAGCGTTGCCGGAGGGACAGGGGATGTGACCCAGTACTTC.